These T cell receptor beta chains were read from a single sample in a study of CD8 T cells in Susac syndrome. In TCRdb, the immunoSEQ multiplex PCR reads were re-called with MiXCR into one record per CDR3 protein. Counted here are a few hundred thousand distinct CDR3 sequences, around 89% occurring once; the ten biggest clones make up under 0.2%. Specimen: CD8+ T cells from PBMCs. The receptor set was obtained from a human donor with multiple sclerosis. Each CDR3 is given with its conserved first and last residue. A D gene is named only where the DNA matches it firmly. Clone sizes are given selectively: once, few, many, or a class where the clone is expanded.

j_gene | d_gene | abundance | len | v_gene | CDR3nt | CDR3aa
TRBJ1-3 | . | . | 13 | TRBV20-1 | TGCAGTGCTAGAGATTTGAATGGAAACACCATATATTTT | CSARDLNGNTIYF
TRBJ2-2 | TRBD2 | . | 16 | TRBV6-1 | TGTGCCAGCAGAGAGACTAGCGGGCCATACACCGGGGAGCTGTTTTTT | CASRETSGPYTGELFF
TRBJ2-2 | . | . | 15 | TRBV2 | TGTGCCAGCAGTGCCGCGGGGGCGCAATCCGGGGAGCTGTTTTTT | CASSAAGAQSGELFF
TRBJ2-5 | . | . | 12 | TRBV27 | TGTGCCAGCGGGGACCCCCGGGAGACCCAGTACTTC | CASGDPRETQYF
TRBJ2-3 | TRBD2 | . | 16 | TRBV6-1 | TGTGCCAGCAGCCTGACTAGCGGGGGGCACACAGATACGCAGTATTTT | CASSLTSGGHTDTQYF
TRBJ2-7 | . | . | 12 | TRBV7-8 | TGTGCCAGCAGCTTTGTCTACCCGGAGCAGTACTTC | CASSFVYPEQYF
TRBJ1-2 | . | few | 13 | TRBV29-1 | TGCAGCGTTGACCGGACAGACCCCTATGGCTACACCTTC | CSVDRTDPYGYTF
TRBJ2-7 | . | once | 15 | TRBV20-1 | TGCAGTGCTAGAGATCGGGAAGGGGGGACCTACGAGCAGTACTTC | CSARDREGGTYEQYF
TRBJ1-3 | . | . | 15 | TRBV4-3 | TGCGCCAGCAGCCAAGAACCAGCAACTGGAAACACCATATATTTT | CASSQEPATGNTIYF
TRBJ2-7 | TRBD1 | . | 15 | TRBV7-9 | TGTGCCAGCAGCTTAACTAGGACAGGGGGTTACGAGCAGTACTTC | CASSLTRTGGYEQYF
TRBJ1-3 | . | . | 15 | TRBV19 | TGTGCCAGTGGCCCCGGTGAGGGGCTGGGAAACACCATATATTTT | CASGPGEGLGNTIYF
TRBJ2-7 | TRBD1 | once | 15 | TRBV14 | TGTGCCAGCAGCCAAGAACGGGACAGGGACTACGAGCAGTACTTC | CASSQERDRDYEQYF
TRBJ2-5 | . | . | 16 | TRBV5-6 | TGTGCCAGCAGCTTGGCCGGGGAAGGGAGAGAAGAGACCCAGTACTTC | CASSLAGEGREETQYF
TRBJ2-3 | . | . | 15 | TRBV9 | TGTGCCAGCAGCGTAGAAGGACAGAGGCCGGATACGCAGTATTTT | CASSVEGQRPDTQYF
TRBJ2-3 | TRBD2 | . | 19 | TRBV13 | TGTGCCAGCAGCTTACGTCCGGGACTAGCGGGGCCCAGCACAGATACGCAGTATTTT | CASSLRPGLAGPSTDTQYF
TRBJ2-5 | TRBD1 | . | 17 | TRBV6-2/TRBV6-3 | TGTGCCAGCAGTTACTCGATCTCGGGGACAGACTTGGAGACCCAGTACTTC | CASSYSISGTDLETQYF
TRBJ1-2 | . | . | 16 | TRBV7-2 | TGTGCCAGCAGCTTAGCCTCTAGGGACTCCCGCCATGGCTACACCTTC | CASSLASRDSRHGYTF
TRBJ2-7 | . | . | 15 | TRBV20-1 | TGCAGTGCTAGCCCGAAAGTCACCGAGACCTACGAGCAGTACTTC | CSASPKVTETYEQYF
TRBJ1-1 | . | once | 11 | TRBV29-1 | TGCAGCGTTGGGACCGTGGCCGAAGCTTTCTTT | CSVGTVAEAFF
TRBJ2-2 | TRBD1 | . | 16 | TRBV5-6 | TGTGCCAGCAGCTTAACAGGGGGCGCAGAAACCGGGGAGCTGTTTTTT | CASSLTGGAETGELFF
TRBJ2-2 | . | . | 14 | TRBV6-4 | TGTGCCAGCAGTGAAGGATCGGAGGCCGGGGAGCTGTTTTTT | CASSEGSEAGELFF
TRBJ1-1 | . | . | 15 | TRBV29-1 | TGCAGCGTTGCCCAACCCGGAGTCGGAGGCACTGAAGCTTTCTTT | CSVAQPGVGGTEAFF
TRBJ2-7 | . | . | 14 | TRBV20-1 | TGCAGTGCTAGAGATGGACTTGACATACGCGAGCAGTACTTC | CSARDGLDIREQYF
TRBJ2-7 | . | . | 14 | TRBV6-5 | TGTGCCAGCAGTTACTTTGGGAGATCCTACGAGCAGTACTTC | CASSYFGRSYEQYF
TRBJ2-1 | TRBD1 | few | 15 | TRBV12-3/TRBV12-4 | TGTGCCAGCAGTTTGATAGGGGGCAGTTACAATGAGCAGTTCTTC | CASSLIGGSYNEQFF
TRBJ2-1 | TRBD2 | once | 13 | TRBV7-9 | TGTACTAGCGGGAGTGATTCATACAATGAGCAGTTCTTC | CTSGSDSYNEQFF
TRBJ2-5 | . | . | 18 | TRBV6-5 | TGTGCCAGCAGTTACTCGATTCGGCTCAGGGGCCACCAAGAGACCCAGTACTTC | CASSYSIRLRGHQETQYF
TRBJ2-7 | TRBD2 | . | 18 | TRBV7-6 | TGTGCCAGCAGCTTTCGCGGGGGGTCCCCTGAAGAGCCTTACGAGCAGTACTTC | CASSFRGGSPEEPYEQYF
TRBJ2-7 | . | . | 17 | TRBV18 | TGTGCCAGCTCACCACTCCTATCCCGCGGACGCACCTACGAGCAGTACTTC | CASSPLLSRGRTYEQYF
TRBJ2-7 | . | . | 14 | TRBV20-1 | TGCAGTGCTCTTACGGGACAAACTCACTACGAGCAGTACTTC | CSALTGQTHYEQYF
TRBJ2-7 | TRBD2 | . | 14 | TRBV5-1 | TGCGCCAGCAGCTGGGGGACTAGCGGATACGAGCAGTACTTC | CASSWGTSGYEQYF
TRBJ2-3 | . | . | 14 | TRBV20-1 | TGCAGTGCTCCCCAGGTAGATGGCACAGATACGCAGTATTTT | CSAPQVDGTDTQYF
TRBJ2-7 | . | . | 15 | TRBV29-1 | TGCAGCGTTAGGGCGTCGGAGAGCGGAGTTTACGAGCAGTACTTC | CSVRASESGVYEQYF
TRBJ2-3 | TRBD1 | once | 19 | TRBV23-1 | TGCGCCAGCAGTCAAATAAAGTCGAGATGGGACAGACGCACAGATACGCAGTATTTT | CASSQIKSRWDRRTDTQYF
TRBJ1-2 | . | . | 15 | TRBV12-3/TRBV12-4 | TGTGCCAGCAGTTTTCTCGCTCAGGTGGCATATGGCTACACCTTC | CASSFLAQVAYGYTF
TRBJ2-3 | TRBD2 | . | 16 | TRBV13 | TGTGCCAGCAGCTGGACTAGCGGGGGACCCACAGATACGCAGTATTTT | CASSWTSGGPTDTQYF
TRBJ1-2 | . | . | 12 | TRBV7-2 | TGTGCCAGCAGCCTCACAAGTGTTGGCTACACCTTC | CASSLTSVGYTF
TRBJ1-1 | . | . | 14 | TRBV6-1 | TGTGCCAGCAGAAGATGGGCCGAGAACACTGAAGCTTTCTTT | CASRRWAENTEAFF
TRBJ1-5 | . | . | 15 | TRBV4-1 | TGCGCCAGCAGCCAAGATGCCGGCAGCAATCAGCCCCAGCATTTT | CASSQDAGSNQPQHF
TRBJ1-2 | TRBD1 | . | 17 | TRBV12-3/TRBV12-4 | TGTGCCACCTCAACCGGGACAGGGGAGTGGCGGAGCTATGGCTACACCTTC | CATSTGTGEWRSYGYTF
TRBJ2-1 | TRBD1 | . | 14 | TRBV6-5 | TGTGCCAGCAGTTACATACAGGGGGTCGATGAGCAGTTCTTC | CASSYIQGVDEQFF
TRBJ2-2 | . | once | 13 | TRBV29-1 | TGCAGCGTTGAGGTGGCAGACACCGGGGAGCTGTTTTTT | CSVEVADTGELFF
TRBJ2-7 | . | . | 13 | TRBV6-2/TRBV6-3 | TGTGCCAGCAGTTACGAGGTAACCTACGAGCAGTACTTC | CASSYEVTYEQYF
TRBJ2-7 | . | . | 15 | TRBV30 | TGTGCCTGGAGTGTAAGGTCGGGACCGAACTACGAGCAGTACTTC | CAWSVRSGPNYEQYF
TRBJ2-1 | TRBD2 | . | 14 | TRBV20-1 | TGCAGTGCTTTTCCGGGACTAGCGGACAATGAGCAGTTCTTC | CSAFPGLADNEQFF
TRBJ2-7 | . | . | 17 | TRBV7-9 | TGTGCCAGCAGCTCTAGCCCCCGAGCGGTGAGCTCCTACGAGCAGTACTTC | CASSSSPRAVSSYEQYF
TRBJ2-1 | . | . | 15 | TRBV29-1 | TGCAGCGTTGAGAAGGTCGACCAGACGGTAAATGAGCAGTTCTTC | CSVEKVDQTVNEQFF
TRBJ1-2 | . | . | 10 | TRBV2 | TGTGCCAGCATCGACTATGGCTACACCTTC | CASIDYGYTF
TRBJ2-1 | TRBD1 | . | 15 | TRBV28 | TGTGCCAGCAGTTTAACCCCGACAGGGTACAATGAGCAGTTCTTC | CASSLTPTGYNEQFF
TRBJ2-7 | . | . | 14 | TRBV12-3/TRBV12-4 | TGTGCCAGCAGTTATCTGGGCCGTTTCTACGAGCAGTACTTC | CASSYLGRFYEQYF
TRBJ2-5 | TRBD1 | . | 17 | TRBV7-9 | TGTGCCAGCAGCCAACCTCCCCGGGACAGGGGGCAAGAGACCCAGTACTTC | CASSQPPRDRGQETQYF
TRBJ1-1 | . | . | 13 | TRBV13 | TGTGCCAGCAGCTTAGGAAGACAGAAGGAAGCTTTCTTT | CASSLGRQKEAFF
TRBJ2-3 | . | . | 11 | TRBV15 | TGTGCCACCAGCTGGAGAGATACGCAGTATTTT | CATSWRDTQYF
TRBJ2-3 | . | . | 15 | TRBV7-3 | TGTGCCAGCAGCCTAAAGTTTGGCGGCACAGATACGCAGTATTTT | CASSLKFGGTDTQYF